These 2 T cell receptor beta chains originate from one sample sequenced in a study of response to subunit inactivated influenza vaccine. TCRdb re-called the RT-PCR reads through MiXCR, storing one row per CDR3 protein. The data hold fewer than 550,000 distinct CDR3 sequences, with less than 30% observed a single time. The sample was CD4+ T cells sorted from PBMCs, taken 5 to 6 days after vaccination. These receptors were collected from a man in his forties or fifties who received an inactivated influenza vaccine.

At least ten counts were recorded for this clonotype. J is TRBJ2-1 and V is TRBV29-1; D ambiguous. The CDR3 loop spans 13 amino acids. Germline values: CDR1 SQVTM, CDR2 ANQGSEA. Trimming cost V 2 bases and J 6 bases, with 11 bases left between them. CDR3 in amino acids: CSVENWFANEQFF. For the CDR3, the DNA is TGCAGCGTTGAAAACTGGTTCGCCAATGAGCAGTTCTTC.

This clonotype was detected a few times. Mismatch with germline at one junction end may stem from a read error. J is TRBJ2-5 and V is TRBV20-1; either TRBD1 or TRBD2 may supply D (5 bases each). This CDR3 comprises 14 residues. The germline gives CDR1 DFQATT, CDR2 SNEGSKA (reference sequence). CDR3 amino acids: CSARVSGRQETQYF. Here the CDR3 DNA reads TGCAGTGCGAGAGTTTCGGGGCGGCAAGAGACCCAGTACTTC.